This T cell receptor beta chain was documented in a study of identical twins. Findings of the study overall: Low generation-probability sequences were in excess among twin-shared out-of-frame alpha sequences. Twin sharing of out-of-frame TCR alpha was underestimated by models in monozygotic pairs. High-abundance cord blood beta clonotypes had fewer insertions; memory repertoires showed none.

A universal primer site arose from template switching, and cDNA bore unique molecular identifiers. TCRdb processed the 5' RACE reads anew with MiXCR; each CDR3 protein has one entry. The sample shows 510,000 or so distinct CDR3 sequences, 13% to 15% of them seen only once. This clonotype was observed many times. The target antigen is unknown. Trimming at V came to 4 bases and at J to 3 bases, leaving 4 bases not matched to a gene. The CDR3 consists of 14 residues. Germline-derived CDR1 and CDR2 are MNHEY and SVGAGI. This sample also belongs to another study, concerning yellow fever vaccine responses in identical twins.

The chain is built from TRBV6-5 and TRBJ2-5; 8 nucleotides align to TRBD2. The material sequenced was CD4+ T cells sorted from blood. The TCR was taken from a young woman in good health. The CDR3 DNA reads TGTGCCAGCAGTTCGGCGGGGGGAAAAGAGACCCAGTACTTC. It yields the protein CASSSAGGKETQYF.